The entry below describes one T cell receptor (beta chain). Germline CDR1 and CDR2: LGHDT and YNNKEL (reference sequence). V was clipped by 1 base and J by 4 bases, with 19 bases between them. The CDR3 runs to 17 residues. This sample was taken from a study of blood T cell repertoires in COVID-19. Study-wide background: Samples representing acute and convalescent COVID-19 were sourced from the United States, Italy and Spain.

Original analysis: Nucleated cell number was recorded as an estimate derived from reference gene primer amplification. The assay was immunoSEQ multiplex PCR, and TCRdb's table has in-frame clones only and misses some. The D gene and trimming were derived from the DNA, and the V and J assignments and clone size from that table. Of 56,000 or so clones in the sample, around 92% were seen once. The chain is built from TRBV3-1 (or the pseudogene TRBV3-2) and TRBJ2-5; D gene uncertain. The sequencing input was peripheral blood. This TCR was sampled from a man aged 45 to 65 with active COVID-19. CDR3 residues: CASSQGPPGRVRETQYF. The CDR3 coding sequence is TGTGCCAGCAGCCAAGGGCCCCCTGGCCGGGTCCGAGAGACCCAGTACTTC.